Listed here are 11 T cell receptor beta chains from one sample, sequenced in a study of blood T cells in healthy people across ages. A sample-barcoded 5' primer and a J-beta primer mix were used in a second PCR of about 6 to 11 cycles. Using its own MiXCR run on the 5' RACE reads, TCRdb lists one record per CDR3 protein. In the table there are around 870,000 distinct CDR3 sequences, more than 25% of which are singletons. Sequenced input: blood. The receptors originated from an elderly woman in good health.

The sample holds a few counts of this clonotype. This chain uses TRBV11-2 with TRBJ2-3; 10 bases line up with TRBD1. Germline V lookup: CDR1 SGHAT, CDR2 FQNNGV. After removal of 5 bases from V and 0 bases from J, the junction contained 8 bases not matched to a gene. The CDR3 runs to 17 residues. The CDR3 protein is CASSPGQGFPSTDTQYF. In DNA, the CDR3 is TGTGCCAGCAGCCCGGGACAGGGGTTTCCCAGCACAGATACGCAGTATTTT.

This clonotype has ten or more counts. The chain joins TRBV7-2 to TRBJ2-5, with 8 nucleotides matching TRBD2. The V gene end was trimmed by 0 bases and the J gene end by 4 bases; junction bases not matched to a gene: 10. Per the germline V gene, CDR1 is SGHTA and CDR2 is FQGNSA. The CDR3 contains 17 residues. The CDR3 nucleotides are TGTGCCAGCAGCTTAGCCCCCTTAACGGGGGGGCGAGAGACCCAGTACTTC. It is translated as CASSLAPLTGGRETQYF.

This sequence joins TRBV11-2 and TRBJ2-3; D is uncertain. V was clipped by 5 bases and J by 3 bases, with 9 bases between them. The CDR3 is made up of 13 amino acids. Germline CDR1 is SGHAT and CDR2 is FQNNGV. As DNA, the CDR3 is TGTGCCAGCAGCGAATATGCGACAGATACGCAGTATTTT. It translates to CASSEYATDTQYF. Using reference TRBV11-2 and TRBJ2-3 for the parts outside the CDR3, the full variable domain is EAGVAQSPRYKIIEKRQSVAFWCNPISGHATLYWYQQILGQGPKLLIQFQNNGVVDDSQLPKDRFSAERLKGVDSTLKIQPAKLEDSAVYLCASSEYATDTQYFGPGTRLTVL.

The chain uses TRBV3-1 and TRBJ1-2; no firm D call. Germline lookup yields CDR1 LGHDT and CDR2 YNNKEL (reference sequence). The CDR3 is 15 residues long. V was shortened by 3 bases and J by 6 bases, with 17 bases between the two germline ends. DNA of the CDR3: TGTGCCAGCAGCCATCGACTGGCAGGCAACCATGGCTACACCTTC. Protein product: CASSHRLAGNHGYTF.

On this clonotype itself: Given a much more abundant clone one base away, this may be a read error. The chain recombines TRBV15 with TRBJ1-5; 7 positions match TRBD1. Germline values: CDR1 LNHNV, CDR2 YYDKDF (reference sequence). CDR3 length equals 16 residues. CDR3 sequence (DNA): TGTGTCACCAGCAGAGAGCGACAGGGATTTCGACAGCCCCAGCATTTT. This translates into CVTSRERQGFRQPQHF.

This clonotype was detected ten times or more. The J gene is TRBJ2-1, the V gene TRBV18; D assignment may be TRBD1 or TRBD2 (5 bases each). The germline CDR1 and CDR2 sequences are KGHSH and LQKENI. Trimming removed 0 bases from V and 4 bases from J, with 10 bases in between. CDR3 length: 15 amino acids. The CDR3 DNA follows: TGTGCCAGCTCACCACCTTCTGGGGGATACAATGAGCAGTTCTTC. The encoded protein is CASSPPSGGYNEQFF.

This clonotype was counted many times. The rearrangement links TRBV11-2 to TRBJ2-1; perhaps TRBD2 as D (7 bases). This CDR3 is built from 14 residues. Germline CDR1 is SGHAT and CDR2 is FQNNGV. V was pared by 1 base and J by 6 bases, with 10 bases between. This CDR3 reads CASSLAGGINEQFF. CDR3 coding DNA: TGTGCCAGCAGCTTAGCGGGGGGCATCAATGAGCAGTTCTTC. The whole variable domain, filled in from reference TRBV11-2 and TRBJ2-1, reads EAGVAQSPRYKIIEKRQSVAFWCNPISGHATLYWYQQILGQGPKLLIQFQNNGVVDDSQLPKDRFSAERLKGVDSTLKIQPAKLEDSAVYLCASSLAGGINEQFFGPGTRLTVL.

In this sample, this clonotype turned up a few times. This chain links TRBV5-6 with TRBJ1-1, with D unresolved. V shed 5 bases and J shed 3 bases, with 14 bases lying between them. The CDR3 runs to 14 residues. In germline, CDR1 is SGHDT, CDR2 YYEEEE. The CDR3 DNA is TGTGCCAGCAGTCCTCCCTGGGGAGACACTGAAGCTTTCTTT. Amino acids: CASSPPWGDTEAFF.

Worth noting for this clonotype: A much larger clone differs by one base, so this may be a read error. V gene TRBV5-6 combines with J gene TRBJ2-5; TRBD2 matches 8 bases. The ends lost 1 base at V and 11 bases at J; junction bases unmatched: 13. The CDR3 runs 15 residues. Germline V gene lookup returns CDR1 SGHDT and CDR2 YYEEEE. The CDR3 loop reads CASSLWAGGMNEQYF. The CDR3 DNA follows: TGTGCCAGCAGCTTGTGGGCGGGGGGAATGAATGAGCAGTACTTC.

This clonotype was detected ten times or more. The chain couples TRBV7-2 to TRBJ2-5, with 9 bases that match TRBD2. This CDR3 is 16 amino acids long. J lost 0 bases, V lost 1 base, and 3 bases had no gene match. Germline V lookup: CDR1 SGHTA, CDR2 FQGNSA. DNA of the CDR3: TGTGCCAGCAGCTTAGGTCTAGCGGGGTACCAAGAGACCCAGTACTTC. It encodes CASSLGLAGYQETQYF.

A word on this clonotype: A clone one base away is much larger, so this may be a read error. The chain has TRBV5-1 and TRBJ1-2; D perhaps matches TRBD1 (6 bases). CDR3 length equals 15 residues. In germline, CDR1 is SGHRS, CDR2 YFSETQ. CDR3 in amino acids: CASKQGSSVNCGYTF. The CDR3 region has the DNA TGCGCCAGCAAACAGGGAAGTTCGGTTAACTGTGGCTACACCTTC.